This T cell receptor beta chain was captured in a study of T cell repertoires in cytomegalovirus infection. TCRdb itself ran the reads through MiXCR, one entry per CDR3 protein. The data show around 430,000 distinct CDR3 sequences, roughly 42% seen once. The CDR3 length is 15 residues. Germline loops: CDR1 LNHDA, CDR2 SQIVND (reference sequence). V was shortened by 6 bases and J by 0 bases, with 12 bases between the two germline ends. This clonotype was picked up a small number of times. What it binds is unknown. This receptor was obtained from a human donor in good health (CMV status not recorded). Some clones in this sample may be carry-over from other donors' samples. The chain joins TRBV19 to TRBJ1-5; the D is unclear. The specimen comprised cultured PBMCs, sampled from culture after CMV antigen stimulation. The CDR3 sequence: CASRGRGGSNQPQHF. CDR3 sequence (DNA): TGTGCCAGTAGAGGACGAGGCGGTAGCAATCAGCCCCAGCATTTT.